Shown below are 29 T cell receptor beta chains from a single sample sequenced in a study of blood T cell repertoires in COVID-19. Profiled with immunoSEQ multiplex PCR; TCRdb holds only in-frame clones, not every one. The sample lists under 250,000 clones, over 75% occurring once. Sequenced sample: PBMCs or T cells enriched from blood (not recorded which). The receptors here all came from a woman aged 55-69 years who had recovered from COVID-19.

The V gene is TRBV5-5, the J gene TRBJ1-5; D might be TRBD1 (6 bases). Deletions cut 3 bases from V and 3 bases from J, with 16 bases between. Germline V lookup: CDR1 SGHKS, CDR2 YYEKEE (reference sequence). CDR3 length: 16 amino acids. CDR3 DNA sequence: TGTGCCAGCAGCTCTCAGGGGAGAGGCCCCAATCAGCCCCAGCATTTT. Protein product: CASSSQGRGPNQPQHF. Looking up the rest from reference TRBV5-5 and TRBJ1-5 gives the full variable domain: DAGVTQSPTHLIKTRGQQVTLRCSPISGHKSVSWYQQVLGQGPQFIFQYYEKEERGRGNFPDRFSARQFPNYSSELNVNALLLGDSALYLCASSSQGRGPNQPQHFGDGTRLSIL.

The chain couples TRBV9 to TRBJ2-1, with D perhaps TRBD2 (6 bases). CDR1 is SGDLS and CDR2 is YYNGEE in the germline V gene. With 4 bases removed from V and 10 bases from J, the gap between germline ends came to 12 bases. This CDR3 has 12 residues. The CDR3 DNA sequence: TGTGCCAGCAGCTTGGACTACGGAGAGCAGTTCTTC. Translation: CASSLDYGEQFF.

This chain connects TRBV15 to TRBJ2-7; no clear D. The CDR3 spans 15 residues. V lost 5 bases and J lost 1, with 15 bases in between. From germline, CDR1 is LNHNV and CDR2 YYDKDF (reference sequence). CDR3 nucleotide sequence: TGTGCCACCAGCCCCGCGCGGAGCCCTTCCTACGAGCAGTACTTC. Translating it yields CATSPARSPSYEQYF.

The V call is TRBV19, the J call TRBJ1-2, with TRBD1 as a possible D gene (6 bases). In germline, CDR1 is LNHDA, CDR2 SQIVND (reference sequence). V dropped 5 bases and J dropped 8 bases, with 18 bases sitting between them. The CDR3 covers 14 residues. CDR3 in amino acids: CASSSTGSRVGYTF. The CDR3, as DNA: TGTGCCAGTAGTTCAACAGGGAGTCGGGTCGGCTACACCTTC.

The chain joins TRBV7-9 to TRBJ2-1; TRBD1 aligns across 9 bases. Germline V gives CDR1 SEHNR, CDR2 FQNEAQ (reference sequence). V lost 3 bases to trimming and J lost 6 bases; unmatched junction nucleotides: 9. The CDR3 is 16 amino acids. The CDR3 DNA is TGTGCCAGCAGCTTCGGACACAGGGGGCTAGGCAATGAGCAGTTCTTC. Translation: CASSFGHRGLGNEQFF.

The chain couples TRBV7-2 to TRBJ1-3; D might be TRBD1 (6 bases). Germline assignment: CDR1 SGHTA and CDR2 FQGNSA. This CDR3 comprises 15 residues. Deletions cut 4 bases from V and 3 bases from J, with 13 bases between. This CDR3 is CASSSGWDIGNTIYF. The CDR3 DNA reads TGTGCCAGCAGCTCGGGGTGGGACATTGGAAACACCATATATTTT.

The rearrangement links TRBV6-5 to TRBJ2-5, with 9 positions matching TRBD2. Losses at the gene ends were 7 bases for V and 4 bases for J; bases not matched to a gene: 10. Germline V lookup: CDR1 MNHEY, CDR2 SVGAGI. This CDR3 spans 15 amino acids. CDR3 sequence (DNA): TGTGCCAGCAACATGTTAGCGGGGGCCACAGAGACCCAGTACTTC. Encoded protein: CASNMLAGATETQYF.

The J gene is TRBJ2-7, the V gene TRBV20-1; D is ambiguous. Trimming shortened V by 3 bases and J by 0 bases, and 12 bases separated the two germline ends. Germline CDR1 is DFQATT and CDR2 is SNEGSKA (reference sequence). This CDR3 region has 14 residues. CDR3 DNA: TGCAGTGCTAGTGGGCAGCGCAGCTCCTACGAGCAGTACTTC. This encodes CSASGQRSSYEQYF.

The rearrangement links TRBV5-1 to TRBJ1-2; 8 bases match TRBD1. The germline V gene encodes CDR1 SGHRS and CDR2 YFSETQ. The length of the CDR3 is 13 residues. Trimming removed 4 bases from V and 4 bases from J; junction bases left unmatched: 3. Written as DNA, the CDR3 is TGCGCCAGCAGCGACGGACAGGGCTATGGCTACACCTTC. It yields the protein CASSDGQGYGYTF.

The V gene is TRBV6-4, the J gene TRBJ2-2; perhaps TRBD1 as D (5 bases). Germline values: CDR1 MRHNA, CDR2 SNTAGT. This CDR3 has 14 amino acids. V dropped 5 bases and J dropped 3 bases, with 10 bases sitting between them. This CDR3 reads CASSSDRHTGELFF. The CDR3 DNA is TGTGCCAGCAGTTCCGACAGACACACCGGGGAGCTGTTTTTT.

In DNA form, the CDR3 reads TGTGCCAGCAGTTTCCAGGGCTATGGCTACACCTTC. It translates to CASSFQGYGYTF. This sequence joins TRBV12-3 or TRBV12-4 and TRBJ1-2, with D maybe TRBD1 (5 bases). The CDR3 spans 12 residues. V shed 3 bases and J shed 4 bases, with 6 bases lying between them.

This sequence joins TRBV7-9 and TRBJ2-1; 7 bases fit TRBD2. The V gene end was trimmed by 6 bases and the J gene end by 7 bases; junction bases not matched to a gene: 9. This CDR3 has 14 residues. Per germline, CDR1 SEHNR and CDR2 FQNEAQ (reference sequence). The CDR3 DNA sequence: TGTGCCAGCAGATGGGCGGGAGTGGATAATGAGCAGTTCTTC. The encoded protein is CASRWAGVDNEQFF.

V gene TRBV5-4 combines with J gene TRBJ2-3; 8 bases line up with TRBD1. The V gene end was trimmed by 4 bases and the J gene end by 5 bases; junction bases not matched to a gene: 6. Germline V gene lookup returns CDR1 SGHNT and CDR2 YYREEE (reference sequence). The CDR3 has 14 amino acids. CDR3 in DNA: TGTGCCAGCAGCCCCCGGGACAGGAGAGATACGCAGTATTTT. It translates to CASSPRDRRDTQYF.

V usage is TRBV18 and J usage is TRBJ1-4, with D perhaps TRBD1 (6 bases). The CDR3 is 13 residues long. The V gene lost 8 bases and the J gene lost 8 bases, with 15 bases spanning the gap. Per the germline V gene, CDR1 is KGHSH and CDR2 is LQKENI. CDR3 DNA sequence: TGTGCCAGCGCAGGGGCTTCGGACGAAAAACTGTTTTTT. Protein product: CASAGASDEKLFF.

This clone occurred a few times. This chain connects TRBV6-1 to TRBJ2-7; the D gene is possibly TRBD2 (6 bases). The CDR3 contains 15 residues. V was trimmed by 2 bases and J by 5 bases, leaving 16 bases between them. Germline V gene lookup returns CDR1 MNHNS and CDR2 SASEGT. CDR3 in DNA: TGTGCCAGCAGTGAAATTGTCGGGGGATGGCACGAGCAGTACTTC. Protein sequence: CASSEIVGGWHEQYF.

DNA of the CDR3: TGTGCCAGCAAAGGGACAGCCGTCCTCTATGGCTACACCTTC. This translates into CASKGTAVLYGYTF. V is TRBV2 and J is TRBJ1-2; 7 nucleotides line up with TRBD1. CDR3 length: 14 residues. J gave up 4 bases and V 7 bases, and 9 bases lay outside the gene matches. CDR1 SNHLY and CDR2 FYNNEI come from the germline V gene. The full variable domain, with the rest looked up from reference TRBV2 and TRBJ1-2, is EPEVTQTPSHQVTQMGQEVILRCVPISNHLYFYWYRQILGQKVEFLVSFYNNEISEKSEIFDDQFSVERPDGSNFTLKIRSTKLEDSAMYFCASKGTAVLYGYTFGSGTRLTVV.

The V gene is TRBV6-1, the J gene TRBJ1-1; D is perhaps TRBD1 (5 bases). Deletions cut 2 bases from V and 5 bases from J, with 27 bases between. The CDR3 runs to 19 residues. Germline V CDR1 and CDR2: MNHNS, SASEGT. CDR3 nucleotide sequence: TGTGCCAGCAGTGAATTTTTTGTCGTTGGAACAGGTGAGGTTACTGAAGCTTTCTTT. It codes for CASSEFFVVGTGEVTEAFF.

The chain has TRBV5-8 and TRBJ2-6; 7 positions match TRBD1. After removal of 4 bases from V and 0 bases from J, the junction contained 7 bases not matched to a gene. The CDR3 loop spans 17 amino acids. Germline-derived CDR1 and CDR2 are SGHTS and YDEGEE. Written as DNA, the CDR3 is TGTGCCAGCAGCAAGGGACAGACCTTCTCTGGGGCCAACGTCCTGACTTTC. It specifies CASSKGQTFSGANVLTF.

This chain connects TRBV7-3 to TRBJ2-3; TRBD1 agrees at 10 bases. The CDR3 runs to 16 residues. V lost 3 bases, J lost 1 base, and 4 bases stayed unmatched. CDR1 is SGHTA and CDR2 is FQGTGA in the germline V gene. CDR3 DNA sequence: TGTGCCAGCAGCTTGACAGGGGGCCTTGGCACAGATACGCAGTATTTT. Protein: CASSLTGGLGTDTQYF.

V gene TRBV5-1 combines with J gene TRBJ1-4; D might be TRBD1 (5 bases). Trimming shortened V by 0 bases and J by 8 bases, and 14 bases separated the two germline ends. CDR3 size: 15 residues. Germline CDR1 is SGHRS and CDR2 is YFSETQ. CDR3 amino acids: CASSLGRGGREKLFF. The CDR3, as DNA: TGCGCCAGCAGCTTGGGAAGGGGCGGAAGAGAAAAACTGTTTTTT.

This chain links TRBV5-6 with TRBJ1-4, with D tentatively TRBD1 (6 bases). Germline V gives CDR1 SGHDT, CDR2 YYEEEE. The CDR3 extends over 15 amino acids. Trimming shortened V by 7 bases and J by 3 bases, and 16 bases separated the two germline ends. The CDR3 DNA reads TGTGCCAGCCAAGAGTGGGCAGGGGCTAATGAAAAACTGTTTTTT. Translated: CASQEWAGANEKLFF.

The chain has TRBV7-9 and TRBJ1-3; D remains unclear. The germline V gene encodes CDR1 SEHNR and CDR2 FQNEAQ (reference sequence). The CDR3 runs 14 residues. V lost 1 base, J lost 6 bases, and 10 bases lay in between. CDR3 in DNA: TGTGCCAGCAGCTTAGGTGTAGCCGCAAACACCATATATTTT. The encoded protein is CASSLGVAANTIYF. Drawing the rest from reference TRBV7-9 and TRBJ1-3, the complete variable domain is DTGVSQNPRHKITKRGQNVTFRCDPISEHNRLYWYRQTLGQGPEFLTYFQNEAQLEKSRLLSDRFSAERPKGSFSTLEIQRTEQGDSAMYLCASSLGVAANTIYFGEGSWLTVV.

The rearrangement links TRBV14 to TRBJ2-1; 12 nucleotides match TRBD2. The germline V gene has CDR1 SGHDN and CDR2 FVKESK. Losses at the gene ends were 4 bases for V and 6 bases for J; bases not matched to a gene: 4. The length of the CDR3 is 15 residues. CDR3 in amino acids: CASSLLAGGGNEQFF. CDR3 nucleotides: TGTGCCAGCAGCCTACTAGCGGGGGGCGGCAATGAGCAGTTCTTC.

V gene TRBV10-3 combines with J gene TRBJ2-1; D is possibly TRBD2 (7 bases). The V gene's germline CDR1 is ENHRY and CDR2 SYGVKD. The CDR3 runs 14 residues. V was clipped by 4 bases and J by 7 bases, with 14 bases between them. CDR3 protein: CAISVGGGLNEQFF. As DNA, the CDR3 is TGTGCCATCAGTGTTGGGGGGGGCCTAAATGAGCAGTTCTTC.

In nucleotides, the CDR3 is TGCGCCAGCAGCTTGGGGGGGACAGGGCTTAATCAGCCCCAGCATTTT. Its translation is CASSLGGTGLNQPQHF. This rearrangement joins TRBV5-1 to TRBJ1-5; 9 bases fit TRBD1. The CDR3 length is 16 residues. CDR1 is SGHRS, CDR2 YFSETQ, per germline. V shed 0 bases, J shed 4 bases, and the junction held 5 bases outside the gene matches.

This chain uses TRBV19 with TRBJ1-2; 8 bases are shared with TRBD1. Germline CDR1 reads LNHDA; CDR2 reads SQIVND (reference sequence). CDR3 length equals 13 residues. The J segment lost 3 bases and the V segment lost 6 bases, leaving 3 bases of the junction unmatched. The CDR3 bases are TGTGCCAGTAGCTTACAGGGGGACTATGGCTACACCTTC. It specifies CASSLQGDYGYTF.

The chain is built from TRBV4-1 and TRBJ1-1; perhaps TRBD1 as D (6 bases). This CDR3 is built from 14 residues. V dropped 4 bases and J dropped 11 bases, with 20 bases sitting between them. Germline lookup yields CDR1 MGHRA and CDR2 YSYEKL. CDR3: CASSPKGGGQQAFF. CDR3 nucleotide sequence: TGCGCCAGCAGCCCGAAGGGAGGGGGGCAGCAGGCTTTCTTT.

The rearrangement uses TRBV6-5 and TRBJ2-5; 8 bases are shared with TRBD2. The junction had 7 bases not matched to a gene; V was cut back by 2 bases and J by 8 bases. The CDR3 covers 14 residues. From germline, CDR1 is MNHEY and CDR2 SVGAGI. CDR3 sequence: CASSYAGGLGTQYF. In DNA form, the CDR3 reads TGTGCCAGCAGTTACGCGGGGGGCTTAGGAACCCAGTACTTC.

V usage is TRBV11-2 and J usage is TRBJ2-3, with 8 bases matching TRBD2. The CDR3 is 16 residues long. Germline V CDR1 and CDR2: SGHAT, FQNNGV. The junction had 10 bases not matched to a gene; V was cut back by 4 bases and J by 4 bases. CDR3 amino acids: CASSSPEAGEADTQYF. DNA for the CDR3: TGTGCCAGCAGCTCCCCTGAAGCGGGAGAAGCAGATACGCAGTATTTT.